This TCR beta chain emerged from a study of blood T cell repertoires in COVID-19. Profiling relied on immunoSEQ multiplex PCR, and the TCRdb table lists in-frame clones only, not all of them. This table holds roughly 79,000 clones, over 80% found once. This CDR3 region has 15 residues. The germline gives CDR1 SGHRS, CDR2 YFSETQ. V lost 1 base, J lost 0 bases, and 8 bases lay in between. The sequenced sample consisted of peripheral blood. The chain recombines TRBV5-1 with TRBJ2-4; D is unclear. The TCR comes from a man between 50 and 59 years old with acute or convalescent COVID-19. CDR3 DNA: TGCGCCAGCAGCTTGTCCCGCGGAGCCAAAAACATTCAGTACTTC. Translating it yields CASSLSRGAKNIQYF.